A selection of T cell receptor beta chains follows, all from one sample in a study of shared clonotypes between healthy human individuals. The table came from immunoSEQ multiplex PCR; TCRdb's copy has only in-frame clones and leaves some out. The sample has 2 million to 3 million clones, around 94% seen once. Sequencing was performed on naive CD4+ T cells sorted from blood. The receptors come from a man between 18 and 29 years old in good health. The CDR3 runs from the conserved cysteine through the conserved F or W. D genes are given only for firm matches. The size field is filled for only some rows; it gives once, few, many or a size class.

CDR3 length	V gene	D gene	J gene	clone size	CDR3 DNA	CDR3 protein
14	TRBV5-4	TRBD2	TRBJ2-7	-	TGTGCCAGCAGCCAGGGACTAGCGGGCTACGAGCAGTACTTC	CASSQGLAGYEQYF
17	TRBV15	-	TRBJ2-7	-	TGTGCCACCAGCAGGACAGCGGCGGGGAAGGTTTCCTACGAGCAGTACTTC	CATSRTAAGKVSYEQYF
17	TRBV28	TRBD1	TRBJ1-4	-	TGTGCCAGCAGTAGGCTCGGGACAGGGGCTCCTAATGAAAAACTGTTTTTT	CASSRLGTGAPNEKLFF
15	TRBV13	TRBD2	TRBJ2-7	-	TGTGCCAGCAGCTCCCGGACTAGCTCCGCCTACGAGCAGTACTTC	CASSSRTSSAYEQYF
14	TRBV6-1	TRBD1	TRBJ1-5	-	TGTGCCAGCAAATCTCAGGGGGCTGGGCAGCCCCAGCATTTT	CASKSQGAGQPQHF
15	TRBV5-1	TRBD2	TRBJ2-7	-	TGCGCCAGCAGCCTGGGTTCGCCGGGAGGTGGGGAGCAGTACTTC	CASSLGSPGGGEQYF
12	TRBV18	-	TRBJ2-3	-	TGTGCCAGCTCTCCGAACACAGATACGCAGTATTTT	CASSPNTDTQYF
14	TRBV10-3	TRBD1	TRBJ1-1	once	TGTGCCATCAGTGGTTACAGGGGTGTCACTGAAGCTTTCTTT	CAISGYRGVTEAFF
15	TRBV2	TRBD1	TRBJ2-2	-	TGTGCCAGCAAGATACAGGGGTTAAACACCGGGGAGCTGTTTTTT	CASKIQGLNTGELFF
15	TRBV14	-	TRBJ1-6	-	TGTGCCAGCAGCCAATTGTCAGGAAATAATTCACCCCTCCACTTT	CASSQLSGNNSPLHF
14	TRBV5-4	-	TRBJ2-7	once	TGTGCCAGCAGTAGGGGGGAGGGACCCTACGAGCAGTACTTC	CASSRGEGPYEQYF